The source of this T cell receptor beta chain is a study of blood T cell repertoires in COVID-19. Looking at the study overall: COVID-19 samples from acute and convalescent phases originated in the United States, Italy and Spain. PBMCs, B-cell-depleted T cells, or T cells provided the cDNA or gDNA that made up the material.

This CDR3 is 17 amino acids long. From germline, CDR1 is SGHDT and CDR2 YYEEEE. Trimming took 4 bases from V and 0 from J; bases not matched to a gene: 9. Source study methods: The assay estimated nucleated cells by amplifying reference gene primers. Repertoires were generated with immunoSEQ multiplex PCR, while TCRdb's copy carries only in-frame clones and drops some. V and J calls and clone size come straight from that table; D and trimming were deduced from the DNA. The data contain 95,000 to 110,000 clones, about three quarters of them singletons. Input material: peripheral blood. The sequence was obtained from a man aged 65-85 years with acute or convalescent COVID-19. The V gene is TRBV5-6, the J gene TRBJ1-1; 10 nucleotides align to TRBD1. CDR3 coding DNA: TGTGCCAGCAGCCTGGACAGGGGGTATCCCTTGAACACTGAAGCTTTCTTT. Protein: CASSLDRGYPLNTEAFF. The whole variable domain, remainder taken from reference TRBV5-6 and TRBJ1-1, is DAGVTQSPTHLIKTRGQQVTLRCSPKSGHDTVSWYQQALGQGPQFIFQYYEEEERQRGNFPDRFSGHQFPNYSSELNVNALLLGDSALYLCASSLDRGYPLNTEAFFGQGTRLTVV.